The clone carrying this T cell receptor beta chain was seen at least ten times. TCRdb reprocessed the 5' RACE reads via MiXCR and lists one record per CDR3 protein. The sample lists fewer than 60,000 distinct CDR3 sequences; less than 4% were seen once. This specimen belongs to a study of neurological immune-mediated disorders. Germline CDR1 SGHRS, CDR2 YFSETQ. The ends lost 4 bases at V and 2 bases at J; junction bases unmatched: 6. The CDR3 totals 14 residues. For the unsorted libraries, 2 million PBMCs stored at -80 C served as input. The source is a man aged 60-69 years with multiple sclerosis. J is TRBJ2-7 and V is TRBV5-1; 7 bases map to TRBD1. The sample taken for sequencing was PBMCs. The CDR3 nucleotides read TGCGCCAGCAGCCCAGGACAGGATCCCTACGAGCAGTACTTC. This sequence encodes CASSPGQDPYEQYF.